Listed below are T cell receptor beta chains from one sample, sequenced in a study of T cell responses to AZD1222 COVID-19 vaccine. Data came from immunoSEQ multiplex PCR; TCRdb stores just in-frame clones and leaves some out. Among around 120,000 clones listed, 90% to 95% were seen once. This material consisted of peripheral blood, taken 28 days after the second AZD1222 dose. Receptors were obtained from an adult who received the AZD1222 COVID-19 vaccine. Both conserved end residues are part of each CDR3. D genes are given only for firm matches. Some rows mark clone size as missing; the rest say once, few, many or name a class of expanded clone.

>-|16|TRBV7-9|TRBD2|TRBJ2-7
TGTGCCAGCAGCCCCCGAGACGGAGGGAGGGCCGGCGAGCAGTACTTC
CASSPRDGGRAGEQYF
>-|14|TRBV9|-|TRBJ2-3
TGTGCCAGCAGCGTAGAGGGTAGGACAGATACGCAGTATTTT
CASSVEGRTDTQYF
>once|14|TRBV5-1|TRBD1|TRBJ1-2
TGCGCCAGCAGCGAACCGGGACAGAACTATGGCTACACCTTC
CASSEPGQNYGYTF
>-|16|TRBV7-9|TRBD2|TRBJ2-2
TGTGCCAGCAGCAAAGAGAGCGGGGGTAACACCGGGGAGCTGTTTTTT
CASSKESGGNTGELFF
>once|14|TRBV11-3|-|TRBJ1-1
TGTGCCAGCAGCCCACACAGGGCCCGCACTGAAGCTTTCTTT
CASSPHRARTEAFF
>-|14|TRBV30|TRBD1|TRBJ1-6
TGTGCCTGGAGCTTCGGGACAGGGGGATCACCCCTCCACTTT
CAWSFGTGGSPLHF
>once|15|TRBV6-1|TRBD1|TRBJ1-2
TGTGCCAGCAGTGAAGCCCGGGACAGGAACTATGGCTACACCTTC
CASSEARDRNYGYTF
>-|14|TRBV6-2/TRBV6-3|TRBD1|TRBJ1-2
TGTGCCAGCAGCAAACAGGGGGCCGGCTATGGCTACACCTTC
CASSKQGAGYGYTF
>-|15|TRBV28|-|TRBJ2-7
TGTGCCAGCAGGGTCCGACAGCTAACGGCCCACGAGCAGTACTTC
CASRVRQLTAHEQYF
>-|15|TRBV7-9|-|TRBJ2-1
TGTGCCAGCAGCTTTGCGGGGGCCTCCTACAATGAGCAGTTCTTC
CASSFAGASYNEQFF
>-|17|TRBV6-6|-|TRBJ1-6
TGTGCCAGCAGTCCAAGGACCCCTGACGTGGCCGGATCACCCCTCCACTTT
CASSPRTPDVAGSPLHF
>-|16|TRBV5-1|-|TRBJ2-5
TGCGCCAGCAGAAAAGGACAGGGAGCGGGACAAGAGACCCAGTACTTC
CASRKGQGAGQETQYF
>-|15|TRBV9|TRBD2|TRBJ2-7
TGTGCCAGCAGCCTCGAAGCGGGGCGCTCCTACGAGCAGTACTTC
CASSLEAGRSYEQYF
>-|14|TRBV19|-|TRBJ1-1
TGTGCCAATAGTACGCACACAGGGAACACTGAAGCTTTCTTT
CANSTHTGNTEAFF
>-|15|TRBV25-1|-|TRBJ1-1
TGTGCCAGCAGTGAAAGGGGGGAGGGTGACACTGAAGCTTTCTTT
CASSERGEGDTEAFF
>-|19|TRBV12-5|-|TRBJ2-6
TGTGCTAGTGGTTTGGTAGGGGTGGGGGCCTTTACTGGGGCCAACGTCCTGACTTTC
CASGLVGVGAFTGANVLTF
>-|14|TRBV29-1|TRBD2|TRBJ2-1
TGCAGCGTATCGGGACTAGCGGGCCCCACCCGGCAGTTCTTC
CSVSGLAGPTRQFF
>-|17|TRBV7-2|-|TRBJ1-5
TGTGCCAGCAGCTTAGGGTTGCTCACAGCAAGCAATCAGCCCCAGCATTTT
CASSLGLLTASNQPQHF
>-|14|TRBV9|-|TRBJ1-5
TGTGCCAGCAGCGTAGGAGGGGGCAATCAGCCCCAGCATTTT
CASSVGGGNQPQHF
>-|15|TRBV4-3|TRBD1|TRBJ1-2
TGCGCCAGCAGCCAAGAACCGGGACAGCACTATGGCTACACCTTC
CASSQEPGQHYGYTF
>-|13|TRBV7-2|-|TRBJ2-7
TGTGCCAGCAGCTTAGGCGACTCCTACGAGCAGTACTTC
CASSLGDSYEQYF
>-|15|TRBV7-3|TRBD2|TRBJ2-2
TGTGCCAGCAGCCCACTAGCGGGAGGGACCGGGGAGCTGTTTTTT
CASSPLAGGTGELFF
>-|13|TRBV10-1|-|TRBJ2-5
TGCGCCAGCAGTGAGGCCGGGGAAGAGACCCAGTACTTC
CASSEAGEETQYF
>-|17|TRBV5-1|TRBD1|TRBJ2-1
TGCGCCAGCAGCATAGTTAGACAGGGAATAAGGTGGAATGAGCAGTTCTTC
CASSIVRQGIRWNEQFF
>-|13|TRBV27|-|TRBJ1-4
TGTGCCAGCAGTTTGATCAGGGGTGAAAAACTGTTTTTT
CASSLIRGEKLFF
>-|12|TRBV29-1|-|TRBJ1-2
TGCAGCGCGGGGATTCCCGGGAAGGGCTACACCTTC
CSAGIPGKGYTF